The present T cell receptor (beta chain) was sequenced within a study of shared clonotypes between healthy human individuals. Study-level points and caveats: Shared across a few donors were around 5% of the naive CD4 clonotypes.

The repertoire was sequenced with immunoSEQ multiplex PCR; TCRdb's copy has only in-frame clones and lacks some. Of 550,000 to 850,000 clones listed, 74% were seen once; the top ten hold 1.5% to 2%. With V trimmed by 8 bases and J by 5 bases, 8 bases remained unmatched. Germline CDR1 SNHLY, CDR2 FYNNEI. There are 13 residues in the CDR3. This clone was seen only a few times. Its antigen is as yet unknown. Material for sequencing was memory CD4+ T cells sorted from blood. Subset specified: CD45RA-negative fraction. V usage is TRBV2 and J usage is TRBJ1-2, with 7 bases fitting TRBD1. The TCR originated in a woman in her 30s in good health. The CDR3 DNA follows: TGTGCCAGCTGGTCGCAGGGGGGTTATGGCTACACCTTC. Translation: CASWSQGGYGYTF. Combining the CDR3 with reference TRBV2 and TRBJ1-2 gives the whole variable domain EPEVTQTPSHQVTQMGQEVILRCVPISNHLYFYWYRQILGQKVEFLVSFYNNEISEKSEIFDDQFSVERPDGSNFTLKIRSTKLEDSAMYFCASWSQGGYGYTFGSGTRLTVV.